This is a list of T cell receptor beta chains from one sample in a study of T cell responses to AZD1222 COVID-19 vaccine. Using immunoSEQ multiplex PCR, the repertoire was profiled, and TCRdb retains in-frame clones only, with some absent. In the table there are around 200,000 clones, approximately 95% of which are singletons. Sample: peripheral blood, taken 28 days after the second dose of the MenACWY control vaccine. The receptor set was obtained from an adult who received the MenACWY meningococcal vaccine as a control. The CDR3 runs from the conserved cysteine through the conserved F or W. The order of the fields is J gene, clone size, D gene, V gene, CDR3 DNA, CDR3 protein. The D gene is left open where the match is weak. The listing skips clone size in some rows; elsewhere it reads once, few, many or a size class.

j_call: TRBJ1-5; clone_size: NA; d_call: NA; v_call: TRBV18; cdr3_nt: TGTGCCAGCTCAGGGGGGGCAGGACAAAATCAGCCCCAGCATTTT; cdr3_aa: CASSGGAGQNQPQHF
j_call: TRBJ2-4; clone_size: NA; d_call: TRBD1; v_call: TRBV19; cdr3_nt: TGTGCCAGTAGGGAGACAGGGCTAGCCAAAAACATTCAGTACTTC; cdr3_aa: CASRETGLAKNIQYF
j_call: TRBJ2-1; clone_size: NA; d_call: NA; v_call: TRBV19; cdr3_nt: TGTGCCAGTACCCTGGGGCTAAGGGGTTACAATGAGCAGTTCTTC; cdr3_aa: CASTLGLRGYNEQFF
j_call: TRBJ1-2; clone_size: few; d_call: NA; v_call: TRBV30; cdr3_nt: TGTGCCTGGAGTGACCAGGGAAACTATGGCTACACCTTC; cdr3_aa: CAWSDQGNYGYTF
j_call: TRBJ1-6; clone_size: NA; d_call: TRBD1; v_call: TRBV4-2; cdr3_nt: TGTGCCAGCAGCCCAAGGACAGGCAGCTATAATTCACCCCTCCACTTT; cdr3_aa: CASSPRTGSYNSPLHF
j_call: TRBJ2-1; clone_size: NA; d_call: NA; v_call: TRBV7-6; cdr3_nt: TGTGCCAGCAGCTTAGCGGCGATAGCGGCCAATGAGCAGTTCTTC; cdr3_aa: CASSLAAIAANEQFF
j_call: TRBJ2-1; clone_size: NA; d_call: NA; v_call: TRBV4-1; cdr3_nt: TGCGCCAGCAGCCACCCAGGTCAGGGGGGATACAATGAGCAGTTCTTC; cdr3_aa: CASSHPGQGGYNEQFF
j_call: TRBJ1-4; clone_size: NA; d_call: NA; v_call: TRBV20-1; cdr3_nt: TGCAGTGCTGACTTCGATGAAAAACTGTTTTTT; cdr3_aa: CSADFDEKLFF
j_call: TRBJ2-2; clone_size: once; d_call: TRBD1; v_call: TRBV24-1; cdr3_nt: TGTGCCACCAGTGATCCCACCGGGACAGTGAACACCGGGGAGCTGTTTTTT; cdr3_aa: CATSDPTGTVNTGELFF
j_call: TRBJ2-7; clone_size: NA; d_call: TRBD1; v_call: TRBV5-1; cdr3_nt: TGCGCCAGCAGCCCTGACAGGGGATCCTACGAGCAGTACTTC; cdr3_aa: CASSPDRGSYEQYF
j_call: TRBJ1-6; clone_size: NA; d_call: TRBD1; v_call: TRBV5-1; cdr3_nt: TGCGCCAGCAGCGCAATGGGACAGGGCAGTTCACCCCTCCACTTT; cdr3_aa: CASSAMGQGSSPLHF
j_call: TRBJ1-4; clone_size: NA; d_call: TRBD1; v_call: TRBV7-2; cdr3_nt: TGTGCCAGCAGCTTCAGCTCGACCGGGACAGGGGGCAATGAAAAACTGTTTTTT; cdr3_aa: CASSFSSTGTGGNEKLFF
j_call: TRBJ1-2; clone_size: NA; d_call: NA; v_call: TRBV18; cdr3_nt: TGTGCCAGCTCACCGCTTTCTGGGGAGGAGGATGGCTACACCTTC; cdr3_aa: CASSPLSGEEDGYTF
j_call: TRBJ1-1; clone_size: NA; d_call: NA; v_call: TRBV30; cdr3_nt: TGTGCCTGGAGTACGACGACAGTGAACACTGAAGCTTTCTTT; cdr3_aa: CAWSTTTVNTEAFF
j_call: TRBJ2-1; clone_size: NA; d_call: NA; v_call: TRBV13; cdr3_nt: TGTGCCAGCAGCTCGGAGGGGGAGAACAATGAGCAGTTCTTC; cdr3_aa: CASSSEGENNEQFF
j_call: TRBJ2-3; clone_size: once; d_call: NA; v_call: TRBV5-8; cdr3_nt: TGTGCCAGCAGCTTCGGCGGGGGCACAGATACGCAGTATTTT; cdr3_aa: CASSFGGGTDTQYF
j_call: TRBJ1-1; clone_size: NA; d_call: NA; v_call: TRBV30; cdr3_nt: TGTGCCTGGAGAAGGGGGATTCTGAACACTGAAGCTTTCTTT; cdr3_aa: CAWRRGILNTEAFF
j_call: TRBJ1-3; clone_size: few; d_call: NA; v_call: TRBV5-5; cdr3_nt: TGTGCCAGCAGCTTCCAGGGCGGCACTGGAAACACCATATATTTT; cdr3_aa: CASSFQGGTGNTIYF
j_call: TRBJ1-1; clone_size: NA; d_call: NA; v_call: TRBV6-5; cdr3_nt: TGTGCCAGCAGGATACAGGCTGCGAACACTGAAGCTTTCTTT; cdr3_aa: CASRIQAANTEAFF
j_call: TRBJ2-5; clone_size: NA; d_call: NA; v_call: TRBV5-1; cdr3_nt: TGCGCCAGCAGCTCCTCGCCTAATAGATTCGACAAGGAGACCCAGTACTTC; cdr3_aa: CASSSSPNRFDKETQYF
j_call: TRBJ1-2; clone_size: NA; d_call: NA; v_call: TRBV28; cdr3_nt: TGTGCCAGCAGTTCGACAACCACAGGTAAAAGGTCCTATGGCTACACCTTC; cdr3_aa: CASSSTTTGKRSYGYTF
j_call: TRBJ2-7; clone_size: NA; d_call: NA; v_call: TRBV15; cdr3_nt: TGTGCCACTGGACAGAAAGGATCCTACGAGCAGTACTTC; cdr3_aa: CATGQKGSYEQYF
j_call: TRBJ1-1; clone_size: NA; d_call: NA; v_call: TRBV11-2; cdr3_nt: TGTGCCAGCAGCTTACAAGCCATGAACACTGAAGCTTTCTTT; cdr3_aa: CASSLQAMNTEAFF